These T cell receptor beta chains were read from a single sample in a study of blood T cells in healthy people across ages. Via MiXCR, TCRdb re-called the 5' RACE reads, giving one row per CDR3 protein. Here the sample spans 800,000 or so distinct CDR3 sequences, just under 25% being singletons. This same sample was also taken into another study, of T cells of mothers and their children.

Input material: blood. Receptor source: a boy under 18 in good health. Each CDR3 is given with its conserved first and last residue. Fields, in order: V gene, clone size, J gene, D gene, CDR3 DNA, CDR3 protein. D genes are given only for firm matches. A row's size may be missing; if present it is once, few, many or a size class.

TRBV10-3	-	TRBJ1-2	TRBD1	TGTGCCATCACCCCGGCAGGGGGCAATGGCTACACCTTC	CAITPAGGNGYTF
TRBV2	many	TRBJ2-4	-	TGTGCCAGCAGGGGGCTAGCCAAAAACATTCAGTACTTC	CASRGLAKNIQYF
TRBV7-3	-	TRBJ2-1	TRBD2	TGTGCCAGCAGCACCGGGACTAGCAATGAGCAGTTCTTC	CASSTGTSNEQFF
TRBV4-2	few	TRBJ2-1	-	TGTGCCAGCAGCCAAGAGGGACTCAACTACAATGAGCAGTTCTTC	CASSQEGLNYNEQFF
TRBV28	few	TRBJ2-6	-	TGTGCCAGCAGACCGACCACTCACGGTGGGGCCAACGTCCTGACTTTC	CASRPTTHGGANVLTF
TRBV4-3	-	TRBJ2-5	-	TGCGCCAGCAGCCAACTCGGGACACCCCAAGAGACCCAGTACTTC	CASSQLGTPQETQYF
TRBV11-2	few	TRBJ2-2	-	TGTGCCAGCAGCTTGGGTGGGTCTATTAACACCGGGGAGCTGTTTTTT	CASSLGGSINTGELFF
TRBV20-1	-	TRBJ1-5	-	TGCAGTGCTCCTCAAACCCGCCGGGGGCCCCAGCATTTT	CSAPQTRRGPQHF
TRBV20-1	-	TRBJ1-1	TRBD1	TGCAGTGCTAGTGGACCCAGGGGGGGGACTTACACTGAAGCTTTCTTT	CSASGPRGGTYTEAFF
TRBV20-1	-	TRBJ2-7	TRBD1	TGCAGTGCTAGAGAAGACAGGGCCGGCTACGAGCAGTACTTC	CSAREDRAGYEQYF
TRBV4-2	few	TRBJ2-3	-	TGTGCCAGCAGCCAAGTCGGCAGCACAGATACGCAGTATTTT	CASSQVGSTDTQYF
TRBV27	-	TRBJ2-1	TRBD2	TGTGCCAGCAGTCCTCAGCGGGAAGCCTACAATGAGCAGTTCTTC	CASSPQREAYNEQFF
TRBV28	-	TRBJ2-1	TRBD2	TGTGCCACCGTCAATCGGGGGGGCCTTCACAATGAGCAGTTCTTC	CATVNRGGLHNEQFF
TRBV4-3	few	TRBJ1-1	-	TGCGCCAGCAGCCAAGGTTGGGGAATGAACACTGAAGCTTTCTTT	CASSQGWGMNTEAFF
TRBV29-1	few	TRBJ2-5	-	TGCAGCGTTGAATTGGGGGTACCTCAAGAGACCCAGTACTTC	CSVELGVPQETQYF
TRBV19	-	TRBJ2-2	-	TGTGCCACTAATGCAGGGGTTTCGGCCGGGGAGCTGTTTTTT	CATNAGVSAGELFF
TRBV29-1	few	TRBJ2-1	TRBD1	TGCAGTATTTGGGGGACAGCCAGCTACAATGAGCAGTTCTTC	CSIWGTASYNEQFF
TRBV28	few	TRBJ2-5	-	TGTGCCAGCAGTTTTTGTCCCTTGTCCCAGTACTTC	CASSFCPLSQYF
TRBV18	-	TRBJ2-4	-	TGTGCCAGCTCATTGAAGGGTCTCGAAAACATTCAGTACTTC	CASSLKGLENIQYF
TRBV4-1	few	TRBJ1-4	TRBD1	TGCGCCTGCAGCCAAGAGACAGGGGAATCCCGGCCTACTAATGAAAAACTGTTTTTT	CACSQETGESRPTNEKLFF
TRBV27	few	TRBJ2-5	-	TGTGCCAGCAGTCGGGTTGAGGGGCTGGGGACCCAGTACTTC	CASSRVEGLGTQYF
TRBV24-1	-	TRBJ1-5	-	TGTGCCACCAGTGATCCGACCGAGGGCGGTCAGCCCCAGCATTTT	CATSDPTEGGQPQHF
TRBV20-1	-	TRBJ2-2	-	TGCAGTGCTAGAGATGGAGGGCAGGGGAACACCGGGGAGCTGTTTTTT	CSARDGGQGNTGELFF
TRBV5-5	few	TRBJ2-1	TRBD1	TGTGCCAGCAGCTTAGGACAGGGGACGGTCCGCAATGAGCAGTTCTTC	CASSLGQGTVRNEQFF
TRBV9	-	TRBJ2-5	-	TGTGCCAGCAGCGCGGGCCTCCTGGTGGAGACCCAGTACTTC	CASSAGLLVETQYF
TRBV3-1	-	TRBJ2-5	-	TGTGCCAGCAGCCAAGGGGGCGAAATCGGGGAGACCCAGTACTTC	CASSQGGEIGETQYF
TRBV20-1	-	TRBJ1-6	-	TGCAGTGCTAGAGATCTGGGAGGGGGATTGACTTCACCCCTCCACTTT	CSARDLGGGLTSPLHF
TRBV6-6	-	TRBJ2-7	-	TGTGCCAGCAGTCCCCTGATGGACGAGCAGTACTTC	CASSPLMDEQYF
TRBV27	-	TRBJ2-3	-	TGTGCCAGCAGTCCCGGAGGCGGACGGGGCACAGATACGCAGTATTTT	CASSPGGGRGTDTQYF
TRBV10-3	-	TRBJ2-5	-	TGTGCCATCGGGATCGGGTCCGAGACCCAGTACTTC	CAIGIGSETQYF
TRBV20-1	-	TRBJ1-5	TRBD1	TGCAGTGCTAGAGTTGGCCCAGGGGGGGATCAGCCCCAGCATTTT	CSARVGPGGDQPQHF
TRBV19	few	TRBJ2-1	TRBD1	TGTGCCAGTAGCCCCTCGACAGGGACGGACAATGAGCAGTTCTTC	CASSPSTGTDNEQFF
TRBV28	-	TRBJ2-5	-	TGTGCCAGCAGTGGGGCGGCGGGACAAGAGACCCAGTACTTC	CASSGAAGQETQYF